This T cell receptor beta chain comes out of a study of a mutant IDH1 vaccine in newly diagnosed glioma (dated by TCRdb to the early 2020s). Regarding the study in general: Across visits V03 through V10, patients got a total of eight vaccinations, given in weeks 1, 3, 5, 7, 11, 15, 19 and 23. Of the 30 or so patients who were treated, approximately 62% were male and around 38% were female, and the mean age was around 41 years. Peripheral blood samples were drawn at six visits, namely V03 (baseline), V05, V07, V10, V12 and V13. Vaccination began 4-6 weeks after radiotherapy alone, or alongside temozolomide cycles in the chemotherapy-containing groups. Before enrollment, patients had received standard therapy of radiotherapy alone, temozolomide alone, or radiochemotherapy with temozolomide; most received the combination. For exploratory analyses, longitudinal TCRB deep sequencing was carried out in roughly 23 treated patients wherever samples were available. What the authors observed across the whole study: Changes in the top peripheral T cell clonotypes picked up by TCRB sequencing did not appear to be linked to pseudoprogression. Selection of PBMC samples for TCRB deep sequencing was based on availability. Immune responses induced by the vaccine were seen in about 93% of patients across multiple MHC alleles. The authors stated that sample limitations prevented analyses of patient blood samples from being reproduced.

Libraries were built with the immunoSEQ multiplex PCR assay. Following the manufacturer's protocol, the hsTCRB Kit was used to amplify rearranged TCR beta chain sequences. TCRB libraries were sequenced on an Illumina MiSeq. As for the original processing: Demultiplexing, trimming and gene mapping were performed with the kit vendor's proprietary platform. What TCRdb holds here is the immuneACCESS table cut down to in-frame rearrangements. Part of the clones is not present; checked against another copy, under half of the missing clones reflect an unresolved V gene, and the others are unexplained. Clone size and V and J calls were adopted from that table, with D and trimming inferred from the DNA. The sample yields tens of thousands of clones; under 80% were counted once. The leading ten clones occupy 5.3% of the sample. Only one count was recorded for this clone. Its specific antigen is unknown. Within one base of it there is no much larger clone, and no base qualities were kept.

According to the study, the label for this sample's time point signals: week 23, last vaccination. Every vaccine dose consisted of 300 ug of a 20-mer mutant IDH1 peptide in Montanide, administered subcutaneously together with topical imiquimod. The donors had newly diagnosed IDH1-mutant astrocytomas of WHO grade 3 or 4 that showed loss of nuclear ATRX. The samples were drawn from NOA16, a multicentre, single-arm, open-label phase I trial in Germany that tested a mutant IDH1 peptide vaccine in humans for the first time. Genomic DNA for TCRB sequencing was extracted from EDTA blood using the DNeasy Blood and Tissue Kit. Relative to germline, V is missing 5 bases and J is missing 0 bases, with 10 bases of the junction outside any gene match. CDR1 and CDR2 (SGHRS, YFSETQ) derive from the germline V gene. Including cysteine and phenylalanine, the CDR3 has 16 amino acids. Just the 48-base CDR3 DNA is kept, in frame starting at base 1.

Recombination connected TRBV5-1 to TRBJ1-1; the central 7 bases match TRBD1. The source is a man aged 45-65 years with glioma. Sequences were derived from PBMCs, sampled from a glioma patient whose treatment included an IDH1 peptide vaccine. Here is the DNA: TGCGCCAGCAGGAGGACGGGACAGCTTATGAACACTGAAGCTTTCTTT. This sequence encodes CASRRTGQLMNTEAFF.